The clone carrying this TCR beta chain was observed a few times. Both 60 Vbeta primers and 13 Jbeta primers went into the PCR. The table came from immunoSEQ multiplex PCR; TCRdb's copy has only in-frame clones and leaves some out. The data show approximately 250,000 clones, roughly 78% seen once. These data originate in a study of cytomegalovirus exposure and HLA in healthy donors. The CDR3 loop spans 14 amino acids. The germline V gene encodes CDR1 SGHNT and CDR2 YYREEE (reference sequence). V was shortened by 4 bases and J by 1 base, with 11 bases between the two germline ends. The receptor's source is a boy between 10 and 17 years old in good health and CMV-seronegative. Material for sequencing was PBMCs. The rearrangement links TRBV5-4 to TRBJ1-1; D not resolved. CDR3 DNA sequence: TGTGCCAGCAGCCCAGCGGCGGGGAACACTGAAGCTTTCTTT. It yields the protein CASSPAAGNTEAFF. Supplemented by reference TRBV5-4 and TRBJ1-1, the full variable domain reads ETGVTQSPTHLIKTRGQQVTLRCSSQSGHNTVSWYQQALGQGPQFIFQYYREEENGRGNFPPRFSGLQFPNYSSELNVNALELDDSALYLCASSPAAGNTEAFFGQGTRLTVV.